This T cell receptor (beta chain) was retrieved from a study of T-cell memory formation after mild COVID-19. Across the whole study: Across donors, TCR clusters were largely donor specific. Overall study results and limits: Those CD4+ clones that contracted were mainly in CM and EM (CD8+ ones in EMRA). Clonal second-wave expansions that peaked on day 37 had unconfirmed SARS-CoV-2 specificity.

This CDR3 spans 17 amino acids. Per the germline V gene, CDR1 is SGHDN and CDR2 is FVKESK. The germline V and J ends were trimmed by 4 bases and 2 bases, with 18 bases remaining between them. Only a few counts were recorded for this clonotype. The antigen is undetermined. Using its own MiXCR run on the 5' RACE reads, TCRdb lists one record per CDR3 protein. The sample lists 180,000 or so distinct CDR3 sequences, around 10% occurring once. This receptor was obtained from a man aged 18 to 30 who had mild COVID-19 (a few samples of this study predate the infection). Cell type and time point are not known. Material for sequencing was PBMCs or a T cell subset sorted from them (not recorded which). The chain joins TRBV14 to TRBJ1-3; D unclear. CDR3 protein: CASSPMDAITAGNTIYF. The CDR3 region has the DNA TGTGCCAGCAGCCCGATGGATGCGATTACCGCTGGAAACACCATATATTTT.